The present TCR beta chain was sequenced within a study of blood T cell repertoires in COVID-19. Study overall: Either two negative PCRs, clearance, or symptom resolution qualified Cohort 3 donors as recovered. Some COVID-19 samples were acute and others convalescent; all came from the United States, Italy and Spain. Sources were T cells, B-cell-depleted T cells, or PBMCs; the material itself was cDNA or gDNA.

CDR3 length equals 15 residues. Germline V CDR1 and CDR2: SGHTA, FQGNSA. J lost 7 bases, V lost 4 bases, and 8 bases had no gene match. Authors' processing steps: Nucleated cell number was recorded as an estimate derived from reference gene primer amplification. This table comes from immunoSEQ multiplex PCR, and its TCRdb copy is limited to in-frame clones, with some not included. V and J calls and clone size follow that table, whereas D and trimming were derived from the DNA. The sample has approximately 250,000 clones, 85% to 90% seen once. Sequencing used PBMCs or T cells enriched from blood (not recorded which). V gene TRBV7-2 combines with J gene TRBJ2-1, with 9 bases aligning to TRBD2. The TCR originated in an older woman in a cohort exposed to, infected with or recovered from COVID-19 (not recorded which). The CDR3 loop reads CASSSRGLALNEQFF. CDR3 DNA sequence: TGTGCCAGCAGCTCTCGCGGACTAGCGCTGAATGAGCAGTTCTTC.